This TCR beta chain was found in a study of yellow fever vaccine responses in identical twins. MiXCR, run by TCRdb on the RT-PCR reads, gives a single entry per CDR3 protein. The repertoire has about 2,500 distinct CDR3 sequences, around 78% of them found once; the top ten carry about 4%. Study-wide results and limits: In identical twins, vaccine T cell responses appeared partly shared and partly individual.

This clonotype has only one observation. The antigen is not known. The clonotype originates from a woman between 18 and 29 years old who received the yellow fever vaccine. This specimen was T cells from blood (PBMCs), unsorted or a sorted subset (not recorded which), taken before or after yellow fever vaccination (not recorded which).

The CDR3: CASSRRKGTEKNTGELFF. In nucleotides, the CDR3 is TGTGCCAGCAGCCGACGGAAGGGGACAGAGAAGAACACCGGGGAGCTGTTTTTT. The rearrangement joins TRBV11-3 to TRBJ2-2, with TRBD1 identical over 7 bases. The CDR3 totals 18 residues. The V segment lost 5 bases and the J segment 1 base; nucleotides outside the gene matches: 13. Germline-derived CDR1 and CDR2 are SGHNT and YENEEA.